A single sample gave rise to the 14 T cell receptor beta chains below, sequenced in a study of tumor-infiltrating lymphocytes in primary liver carcinoma. Total RNA (around 0.45 ug) served as template for TCR beta cDNA synthesis primed by a constant-region primer. Libraries covering TCR beta were generated through three nested multiplex PCR rounds (using a slightly modified ARM-PCR). The study ran its first two PCR rounds for roughly 11 cycles each, using TRBV1-TRBV30 forward primers and a C-beta reverse primer. Each CDR3 protein gets one entry after TCRdb re-called the multiplex PCR reads with MiXCR. Among about 120,000 distinct CDR3 sequences listed, under 70% were seen once. Total RNA and DNA came together from about 19-30 mg of bulk tissue without cell sorting. The sample consisted of tumor-adjacent normal liver tissue. All receptors derive from a woman in her sixties or seventies with primary liver carcinoma and hepatitis B virus infection.

This clonotype was picked up a small number of times. The chain couples TRBV28 to TRBJ2-3; D not resolved. CDR3 length equals 13 residues. The germline V gene has CDR1 MDHEN and CDR2 SYDVKM. V lost 2 bases, J lost 4 bases, and 7 bases lay in between. CDR3 sequence reads: CASSLQQADTQYF. The CDR3 DNA sequence: TGTGCCAGCAGTTTACAGCAGGCAGATACGCAGTATTTT.

In the case of this clonotype: A read error may explain this, as a much larger clone is one base away. Without the conserved terminal phenylalanine or tryptophan, this CDR3 likely stems from a read error. The chain joins TRBV11-2 to TRBJ2-4; D is unresolved. CDR3 size: 14 residues. Trimming shortened V by 6 bases and J by 4 bases, and 13 bases separated the two germline ends. Looked up from germline, CDR1 is SGHAT and CDR2 is FQNNGV. The CDR3 bases are TGTGCCAGCAGTTTGGCGAGACCGAAAAACATTCAGTACCTC. Amino acid sequence: CASSLARPKNIQYL.

The table lists this clonotype with many counts. The chain is built from TRBV5-4 and TRBJ2-4; 7 bases are shared with TRBD1. Germline V lookup: CDR1 SGHNT, CDR2 YYREEE (reference sequence). Losses at the gene ends were 1 base for V and 2 bases for J; bases not matched to a gene: 6. The CDR3 contains 16 residues. The DNA of the CDR3 is TGTGCCAGCAGCTTGTCAACAGGGGTGACCAAAAACATTCAGTACTTC. This gives the protein CASSLSTGVTKNIQYF.

This clonotype was seen a handful of times. The CDR3 carries no conserved terminal phenylalanine or tryptophan, so it likely arises from a read error. This sequence joins TRBV4-2 and TRBJ2-1, with a weak D call TRBD2 (5 bases). CDR1 is LGHNA and CDR2 is YNFKEQ in the germline V gene. CDR3 length: 15 amino acids. The CDR3 DNA is TGTGCCAGCGGCCACCGACGGGGAAAGAACAATGAGCAGTTCCTC. It specifies CASGHRRGKNNEQFL.

On this clonotype itself: Being one base from a much bigger clone, this may be a read error. CDR3 coding DNA: TGTGCCAGCAGTGCCGACCCATCTGGGGAGACCCAGTACTTC. Translation: CASSADPSGETQYF. The chain uses TRBV2 and TRBJ2-5; D remains unclear. This CDR3 contains 14 residues. Trimming left V 4 bases short and J 5 bases short, with 14 bases between. The germline V gene has CDR1 SNHLY and CDR2 FYNNEI.

This clonotype was seen repeatedly, ten times or more. The chain joins TRBV12-3 or TRBV12-4 to TRBJ2-5; D is ambiguous. The V end was cut by 0 bases, the J end by 3 bases, with 5 bases between. The CDR3 loop spans 13 amino acids. The CDR3 reads CASSLAEKETQYF. The DNA for the CDR3 is TGTGCCAGCAGTTTAGCGGAGAAAGAGACCCAGTACTTC.

This clonotype was seen once. Its ends do not fully match the called genes, so a read error is possible. The genes are TRBV11-2 and TRBJ2-1, with 9 bases aligning to TRBD2. Germline V lookup: CDR1 SGHAT, CDR2 FQNNGV. The CDR3 contains 18 residues. The CDR3 DNA reads TGTGCCAGCAGGACTCGATTAGCGGGAGTTGGACCTTACAATAAGCAGTTCTTC. Translation gives CASRTRLAGVGPYNKQFF.

This clonotype was recorded once. Here the CDR3 omits its conserved ending phenylalanine or tryptophan, so a read error is the likely source. V gene TRBV24-1 combines with J gene TRBJ2-1; D might be TRBD1 (5 bases). The CDR3 extends over 14 amino acids. Trimming left V 4 bases short and J 9 bases short, with 15 bases between. Germline V gene data show CDR1 as KGHDR and CDR2 as SFDVKD. The CDR3 protein is CATSDTHSTVEQFL. In DNA, the CDR3 is TGTGCCACCAGTGACACACATTCGACAGTTGAGCAGTTCTTA.

This clonotype counts as medium-sized (0.01 to 0.1%). V gene TRBV29-1 combines with J gene TRBJ2-3; 10 nucleotides align to TRBD2. J was trimmed by 5 bases and V by 3 bases; bases with no gene match: 11. The CDR3 totals 16 residues. Germline V CDR1 and CDR2: SQVTM, ANQGSEA. The CDR3 sequence: CSVDGTSVERRDTQYF. For the CDR3, the DNA is TGCAGCGTTGACGGGACTAGCGTAGAGAGGAGAGATACGCAGTATTTT.

Many counts were recorded for this clonotype. This sequence joins TRBV28 and TRBJ1-5; D may be TRBD1 (6 bases). CDR3 length equals 14 residues. Germline V gives CDR1 MDHEN, CDR2 SYDVKM. V was cut by 6 bases and J by 7 bases, with 16 bases left in between. In nucleotides, the CDR3 is TGTGCCAGCAGCACCAGGGGCCCGCGGCAGCCCCAGCATTTT. Residues: CASSTRGPRQPQHF.

As concerns this clonotype: Its ends do not fully match the called genes, so a read error is possible. This chain uses TRBV28 with TRBJ1-2, with unresolved D. This CDR3 is 12 amino acids long. Germline V lookup: CDR1 MDHEN, CDR2 SYDVKM. This CDR3 reads CASSLSNYGFTF. CDR3 coding DNA: TGTGCTAGCAGTTTATCGAACTATGGCTTCACCTTC.

For this clonotype: Germline is not matched at one junction end, which may reflect a read error. The chain uses TRBV29-1 and TRBJ2-5; 8 bases align to TRBD1. The CDR3 runs 15 residues. CDR1 is SQVTM, CDR2 ANQGSEA, per germline. CDR3 DNA: TGCGGCGTAACCACAGGGGGGACTGTCCAAGAGACCCAGTACTTC. It specifies CGVTTGGTVQETQYF.

The chain couples TRBV5-6 to TRBJ1-2; tentative D call: TRBD1 (6 bases). Germline-derived CDR1 and CDR2 are SGHDT and YYEEEE. CDR3 size: 14 residues. V lost 1 base and J 7 bases, leaving 14 bases between the germline ends. The DNA of the CDR3 is TGTGCCAGCAGCTTGACCGGGACATGGAGTGGCTACACCTTC. Its protein product is CASSLTGTWSGYTF.

Concerning this clonotype itself: An end of the junction differs from the germline gene, which may be a read error. J is TRBJ2-1 and V is TRBV6-5; 12 bases line up with TRBD2. The CDR3 runs 12 residues. Germline CDR1 is MNHEY and CDR2 is SVGAGI. The CDR3 loop is CVSSQGLAGQFF. The CDR3 DNA is TGTGTCAGCAGTCAAGGACTAGCGGGGCAGTTCTTT.